This T cell receptor beta chain was identified in a study of metastatic and nonmetastatic thyroid tumors. This CDR3 contains 17 residues. Trimming cost V 0 bases and J 4 bases, with 19 bases left between them. Germline CDR1 is MGHRA and CDR2 is YSYEKL. As concerns this clone: One base away lies a much larger clone, so this may be a sequencing read error.

TCRdb reprocessed the PCR reads via MiXCR. The sample lists tens of thousands of clones, around 16% seen once, with over 9% in the top ten. Thyroid surgery was preceded by no treatment in any patient. The receptor's source is a male donor with papillary thyroid cancer or a benign thyroid nodule (not recorded which). Some clones in this sample may be carry-over from other donors' samples. Material: blood. The V and J genes are TRBV4-1 and TRBJ2-7; tentative D call: TRBD1 (6 bases). This CDR3 is CASSQDIAGVPGYEQYV. The CDR3 DNA reads as TGCGCCAGCAGCCAAGATATCGCAGGGGTCCCGGGATACGAGCAGTACGTC.